The clone carrying this T cell receptor beta chain was picked up many times. Its cognate antigen is unknown. Other DNA sequences in the sample encode the same CDR3. This CDR3 comprises 13 residues. Germline V gene lookup returns CDR1 SGHDN and CDR2 FVKESK. Trimming pared 1 base from V and 5 bases from J, leaving 8 bases between. Each of the sorted populations had a purity greater than 95%. This entry belongs to a study of beta chain features in type 1 diabetes. The overall study: In all, approximately 100,000,000 sorted cells from all samples were analyzed.

The authors reverse transcribed all of the isolated RNA, so sequencing captured expressed TCRB transcripts. The study sequenced naive, central memory and regulatory T cell samples to an average of roughly 3.4 million reads. TCRdb's copy holds only in-frame clones and misses some; the assay was immunoSEQ multiplex PCR. The table shows fewer than 150,000 clones, with 6.9% occurring only once. Broader study findings: In type 1 diabetes patients, VDJ junctions had fewer insertions; deletions at these junctions were more frequent.

The gene calls are TRBV14 and TRBJ1-2; D unclear. The TCR originated in a woman in her twenties or thirties in good health. Sequencing used central memory CD4+ T cells from blood. In nucleotides, the CDR3 is TGTGCCAGCAGCCAAGTTTACTCGTATGGCTACACCTTC. Translating it yields CASSQVYSYGYTF.